What follows describes a single T cell receptor beta chain. Its antigen is undetermined. Its ends do not fully match the called genes, so a read error is possible. The sample originates from a study of T cells in Graves' hyperthyroidism and ophthalmopathy. What was amplified from RNA transcripts were TCR beta CDR3 regions. HTBI primers were the set used in a first-round RT-PCR of the TCR CDR3. TCRdb independently ran MiXCR on the multiplex PCR reads; one entry per CDR3 protein. The table records roughly 500,000 distinct CDR3 sequences, 46% of them present only once. CDR3 length equals 14 residues. Germline loops: CDR1 SGHDN, CDR2 FVKESK. Uncontrolled infection, other autoimmune disease, pregnancy or lactation disqualified patients from enrolment. The study, taken as a whole, reports: Stable hyperthyroidism was separated from ophthalmopathy by a model based on 13 V-J features. Model output signaled ophthalmopathy a median around 6.9 months ahead of onset. Most expanded thyroid clonotypes above 0.001 also appeared in blood.

This clonotype was sampled from an adult woman with Graves' disease, either hyperthyroidism or ophthalmopathy (not recorded which). The specimen sequenced was peripheral blood or thyroid tissue (not recorded which). The chain has TRBV14 and TRBJ2-7; no clear D. In nucleotides, the CDR3 is TGCGCCAGCAGCCAAGATCAGGCCAGCTACGAGCAGTACTTC. This translates into CASSQDQASYEQYF.